These 28 T cell receptor beta chains came from one sample sequenced in a study of technical replicates of blood from a few donors. Some clones are missing from TCRdb's copy, which holds only in-frame ones; the method was immunoSEQ multiplex PCR. The table has about 71,000 clones, around 90% seen once. The sample consisted of T cells isolated from PBMCs. The origin of the receptors is a human donor in good health.

The chain links TRBV9 to TRBJ2-5, with 10 bases identical to TRBD1. The germline gives CDR1 SGDLS, CDR2 YYNGEE. CDR3 length equals 15 residues. After removal of 4 bases from V and 3 bases from J, the junction contained 6 bases not matched to a gene. CDR3 residues: CASSTRTGGEETQYF. CDR3 coding DNA: TGTGCCAGCAGCACTCGGACAGGGGGGGAAGAGACCCAGTACTTC. Full variable domain (missing parts from reference TRBV9 and TRBJ2-5): DSGVTQTPKHLITATGQRVTLRCSPRSGDLSVYWYQQSLDQGLQFLIQYYNGEERAKGNILERFSAQQFPDLHSELNLSSLELGDSALYFCASSTRTGGEETQYFGPGTRLLVL.

The gene calls are TRBV29-1 and TRBJ2-7; 7 bases are a match to TRBD1. The CDR3 runs to 13 residues. J was trimmed by 3 bases and V by 4 bases; bases with no gene match: 6. CDR1 is SQVTM, CDR2 ANQGSEA, per germline. CDR3 bases: TGCAGCGTTGTGGGGACAGTGAACTACGAGCAGTACTTC. It codes for CSVVGTVNYEQYF.

The chain employs TRBV5-5 and TRBJ2-1; D is perhaps TRBD2 (6 bases). The germline V gene encodes CDR1 SGHKS and CDR2 YYEKEE (reference sequence). This CDR3 is 15 amino acids long. V gave up 4 bases and J gave up 2 bases, with 13 bases separating them. The CDR3 bases are TGTGCCAGCAGCCTAGATGCGGGAACCTACAATGAGCAGTTCTTC. Its protein is CASSLDAGTYNEQFF.

The chain joins TRBV5-1 to TRBJ1-2, with D possibly matching TRBD1 (5 bases). The CDR3 loop spans 12 amino acids. Germline V gives CDR1 SGHRS, CDR2 YFSETQ. The V gene lost 2 bases and the J gene lost 4 bases, with 6 bases spanning the gap. The CDR3 DNA reads as TGCGCCAGCAGCTTTGACAGCTATGGCTACACCTTC. Translation gives CASSFDSYGYTF.

This clone was observed a single time. This CDR3 is CASGADSSYNEQFF. The CDR3 DNA sequence: TGTGCCTCCGGAGCGGATAGCTCCTACAATGAGCAGTTCTTC. The V call is TRBV30, the J call TRBJ2-1; D is perhaps TRBD2 (5 bases). Looked up from germline, CDR1 is GTSNPN and CDR2 is SVGIG (reference sequence). Trimming shortened V by 7 bases and J by 0 bases, and 13 bases separated the two germline ends. The CDR3 covers 14 residues.

The chain is built from TRBV28 and TRBJ1-4; 8 bases fit TRBD1. The CDR3 consists of 13 residues. V shed 10 bases, J shed 7 bases, and the junction held 8 bases outside the gene matches. Germline CDR1 MDHEN, CDR2 SYDVKM. CDR3 region: CATTTGTGEKLFF. The CDR3 nucleotides are TGTGCCACTACGACAGGGACAGGTGAAAAACTGTTTTTT.

The rearrangement uses TRBV15 and TRBJ1-4; 9 positions match TRBD1. Germline values: CDR1 LNHNV, CDR2 YYDKDF (reference sequence). V gave up 0 bases and J gave up 7 bases; unmatched junction bases: 3. CDR3 length: 15 residues. This CDR3 is CATSRDGQGFEKLFF. The CDR3 region has the DNA TGTGCCACCAGCAGAGATGGACAGGGGTTTGAAAAACTGTTTTTT.

This chain joins TRBV7-6 and TRBJ1-1; weak D call: TRBD1 (5 bases). Germline lookup yields CDR1 SGHVS and CDR2 FNYEAQ. CDR3 length: 15 residues. Trimming removed 1 base at V and 0 bases at J, with 9 bases between. The CDR3 DNA is TGTGCCAGCAGCTTAGATCCAGGGATGAACACTGAAGCTTTCTTT. Protein product: CASSLDPGMNTEAFF.

This clone was seen only once. The chain couples TRBV29-1 to TRBJ1-1; D uncertain. The germline gives CDR1 SQVTM, CDR2 ANQGSEA. CDR3 size: 10 residues. V lost 3 bases, J lost 4 bases, and 3 bases lay in between. The DNA of the CDR3 is TGCAGCGTTGAGGCCACTGAAGCTTTCTTT. This codes for CSVEATEAFF.

This clone was seen more than once but under ten times. V is TRBV4-1 and J is TRBJ2-1, with 10 bases fitting TRBD2. CDR1 is MGHRA, CDR2 YSYEKL, per germline. V shed 4 bases and J 4 bases; nucleotides not matched to a gene: 7. The CDR3 is 16 amino acids. In nucleotides, the CDR3 is TGCGCCAGCAGCCCGGGGCTAGCGGGGGTATACAATGAGCAGTTCTTC. It specifies CASSPGLAGVYNEQFF.

The V and J genes are TRBV11-1 and TRBJ2-7; the D gene is possibly TRBD1 (5 bases). CDR1 SGHAT and CDR2 FQDESV come from the germline V gene (reference sequence). The V gene lost 5 bases and the J gene lost 4 bases, with 18 bases spanning the gap. This CDR3 is built from 15 residues. The CDR3 DNA sequence: TGTGCCAGCAGCAAATTGACGGACATGGGTTACGAGCAGTACTTC. Translation: CASSKLTDMGYEQYF.

The chain links TRBV7-9 to TRBJ1-5; maybe TRBD1 (6 bases). The CDR3 spans 13 residues. The germline CDR1 and CDR2 sequences are SEHNR and FQNEAQ (reference sequence). V gave up 8 bases and J gave up 0 bases, with 8 bases separating them. Written as DNA, the CDR3 is TGTGCCAGCCAGGGGTATAGCAATCAGCCCCAGCATTTT. Its protein is CASQGYSNQPQHF.

V gene TRBV6-6 combines with J gene TRBJ2-7; D is ambiguous. The CDR3 runs 13 residues. Germline loops: CDR1 MNHNY, CDR2 SVGAGI (reference sequence). V was pared by 0 bases and J by 0 bases, with 3 bases between. Here the CDR3 DNA reads TGTGCCAGCAGTTACTCCTCCTCCTACGAGCAGTACTTC. It encodes CASSYSSSYEQYF.

This clone showed up just once. The V and J genes are TRBV7-9 and TRBJ2-7, with a weak D call TRBD1 (5 bases). V was cut by 5 bases and J by 0 bases, with 8 bases left in between. Germline values: CDR1 SEHNR, CDR2 FQNEAQ (reference sequence). The CDR3 loop spans 13 amino acids. This CDR3 reads CASSSGHSYEQYF. The CDR3 coding sequence is TGTGCCAGCAGCAGTGGACACTCCTACGAGCAGTACTTC.

J is TRBJ2-1 and V is TRBV13; D gene ambiguous. The V end lost 4 bases, the J end lost 3 bases, and 4 bases lay between the germline ends. Germline V CDR1 and CDR2: PRHDT, FYEKMQ (reference sequence). The CDR3 totals 12 residues. The CDR3, as DNA: TGTGCCAGCAGCTCCGTCTACAATGAGCAGTTCTTC. This sequence encodes CASSSVYNEQFF.

V usage is TRBV5-5 and J usage is TRBJ1-2; no reliable D call. The CDR3 runs to 14 residues. Trimming took 1 base from V and 7 from J, leaving 14 bases between them. Per the germline V gene, CDR1 is SGHKS and CDR2 is YYEKEE (reference sequence). CDR3 DNA: TGTGCCAGCAGCTTGCGGCCAGAGGGCTCTGGCTACACCTTC. This encodes CASSLRPEGSGYTF.

This rearrangement joins TRBV29-1 to TRBJ1-5, with TRBD1 matching 7 bases. Per germline, CDR1 SQVTM and CDR2 ANQGSEA. V lost 5 bases to trimming and J lost 1 base; unmatched junction nucleotides: 2. The CDR3 is 13 residues long. In DNA, the CDR3 is TGCAGCGTTAAACAGGGGAGCAATCAGCCCCAGCATTTT. Its protein is CSVKQGSNQPQHF.

V and J are TRBV4-1 and TRBJ2-3, with D hard to call. The V end lost 1 base, the J end lost 5 bases, and 13 bases lay between the germline ends. CDR3 length: 15 amino acids. Per the germline V gene, CDR1 is MGHRA and CDR2 is YSYEKL. The CDR3 loop is CASSQAPQLEDTQYF. Here the CDR3 DNA reads TGCGCCAGCAGCCAAGCTCCACAGCTTGAAGATACGCAGTATTTT.

The CDR3: CASSTGTSGPREQYF. The CDR3 coding sequence is TGTGCCAGCAGCACCGGGACTAGCGGGCCTCGCGAGCAGTACTTC. The genes are TRBV28 and TRBJ2-7; 12 bases are a match to TRBD2. CDR3 length: 15 residues. Germline CDR1 MDHEN, CDR2 SYDVKM. V was clipped by 6 bases and J by 6 bases; unmatched bases: 9. The whole variable domain, remainder taken from reference TRBV28 and TRBJ2-7, is DVKVTQSSRYLVKRTGEKVFLECVQDMDHENMFWYRQDPGLGLRLIYFSYDVKMKEKGDIPEGYSVSREKKERFSLILESASTNQTSMYLCASSTGTSGPREQYFGPGTRLTVT.

The chain links TRBV4-1 to TRBJ2-7; 7 nucleotides match TRBD1. The CDR3 contains 17 residues. The germline gives CDR1 MGHRA, CDR2 YSYEKL. V shed 3 bases and J 3 bases; nucleotides not matched to a gene: 14. DNA for the CDR3: TGCGCCAGCAGCCACATACAGGGGACGGGCATATACTACGAGCAGTACTTC. This sequence encodes CASSHIQGTGIYYEQYF.

The rearrangement joins TRBV2 to TRBJ1-3, with 8 bases lining up with TRBD1. V dropped 4 bases and J dropped 8; count of bases not matched to a gene: 4. Germline V CDR1 and CDR2: SNHLY, FYNNEI. The CDR3 is made up of 13 amino acids. The DNA of the CDR3 is TGTGCCAGCAGTGCAGGGGGCCGAGACACCATATATTTT. Residues: CASSAGGRDTIYF.

The CDR3 DNA is TGTGCCAGCAGCCCGCGGGAACAATCCTACAATGAGCAGTTCTTC. Translated: CASSPREQSYNEQFF. J is TRBJ2-1 and V is TRBV7-8; the D gene is possibly TRBD2 (6 bases). From germline, CDR1 is SGHVS and CDR2 FQNEAQ. Trimming cost V 5 bases and J 1 base, with 12 bases left between them. CDR3 length: 15 residues.

The chain combines TRBV5-8 with TRBJ2-7, with 13 nucleotides matching TRBD2. V was clipped by 4 bases and J by 2 bases; unmatched bases: 0. CDR1 is SGHTS and CDR2 is YDEGEE in the germline V gene. The length of the CDR3 is 14 residues. CDR3 sequence (DNA): TGTGCCAGCAGCGGGACTAGCGGGACCTACGAGCAGTACTTC. Translating gives CASSGTSGTYEQYF.

The chain recombines TRBV6-1 with TRBJ1-1, with 7 bases aligning to TRBD1. This CDR3 contains 15 residues. Germline CDR1 is MNHNS and CDR2 is SASEGT. V lost 4 bases, J lost 5 bases, and 10 bases stayed unmatched. In DNA form, the CDR3 reads TGTGCCAGCAGTGGAATGACAGGGTGGGATACTGAAGCTTTCTTT. Protein product: CASSGMTGWDTEAFF.

The rearrangement joins TRBV4-1 to TRBJ1-4; tentatively, D is TRBD1 (5 bases). Trimming cost V 4 bases and J 8 bases, with 11 bases left between them. In germline, CDR1 is MGHRA, CDR2 YSYEKL. The CDR3 is made up of 13 amino acids. CDR3 amino acids: CASSPQGEEKLFF. The CDR3 DNA sequence: TGCGCCAGCAGCCCCCAGGGCGAGGAAAAACTGTTTTTT.

The chain is built from TRBV30 and TRBJ1-3; D possibly corresponds to TRBD1 (5 bases). There are 15 residues in the CDR3. CDR1 GTSNPN and CDR2 SVGIG come from the germline V gene (reference sequence). Trimming took off 2 bases at V and 0 bases at J, with 11 bases between the two ends. The DNA for the CDR3 is TGTGCCTGGAGTAGGGGCAGTCCCTCTGGAAACACCATATATTTT. It specifies CAWSRGSPSGNTIYF.

With regard to this clone: The junction differs from germline at one of its ends, possibly a read error. This chain connects TRBV7-7 to TRBJ2-7, with D perhaps TRBD1 (5 bases). The CDR3 is 13 amino acids. Looked up from germline, CDR1 is SSHAT and CDR2 is FNYEAQ (reference sequence). CDR3 sequence: CASSQTQGYEQYF. In nucleotides, the CDR3 is TGTGCTAGCAGCCAGACTCAGGGCTACGAGCAGTACTTC.

This clone showed up just a few times. V is TRBV5-8 and J is TRBJ1-2; the match to TRBD1 covers 7 bases. This CDR3 has 15 amino acids. Germline V gene lookup returns CDR1 SGHTS and CDR2 YDEGEE. Germline trimming cut 4 bases from V and 3 bases from J; bases unmatched to any gene: 9. The CDR3, as DNA: TGTGCCAGCAGCCCGGACGGACAGGCGTACTATGGCTACACCTTC. Translated: CASSPDGQAYYGYTF.